The next 32 T cell receptor beta chains were all read from a single sample in a study of CD4 T cell repertoires in COVID-19. Using immunoSEQ multiplex PCR, the repertoire was profiled, and TCRdb retains in-frame clones only, with some absent. The table has 65,000 to 95,000 clones, about 80% seen once. Sequences were derived from CD4+ T cells from peripheral blood, sampled after recovery from COVID-19. Receptors were obtained from a human donor who had COVID-19.

V gene TRBV6-1 combines with J gene TRBJ2-1; D not certain. The CDR3 is 14 amino acids. The V end was cut by 5 bases, the J end by 5 bases, with 13 bases between. Germline assignment: CDR1 MNHNS and CDR2 SASEGT. CDR3 in amino acids: CASSPVSTDNEQFF. The CDR3 DNA follows: TGTGCCAGCAGTCCGGTATCAACTGACAATGAGCAGTTCTTC.

The chain has TRBV7-9 and TRBJ1-4; unclear D gene. V gave up 2 bases and J gave up 8 bases, with 12 bases separating them. The CDR3 totals 14 residues. Germline CDR1 SEHNR, CDR2 FQNEAQ (reference sequence). Written as DNA, the CDR3 is TGTGCCAGCAGCTTACTAGGGAATATGGAAAAACTGTTTTTT. It codes for CASSLLGNMEKLFF.

The V call is TRBV7-2, the J call TRBJ2-5, with 7 bases fitting TRBD1. The CDR3 totals 15 residues. Germline CDR1 and CDR2: SGHTA and FQGNSA. The J segment lost 3 bases and the V segment lost 0 bases, leaving 4 bases of the junction unmatched. DNA of the CDR3: TGTGCCAGCAGCTTAGCTCTCGGACAGGAAGAGACCCAGTACTTC. Protein: CASSLALGQEETQYF.

V gene TRBV13 combines with J gene TRBJ2-1; TRBD1 matches 8 bases. Per the germline V gene, CDR1 is PRHDT and CDR2 is FYEKMQ (reference sequence). V gave up 5 bases and J gave up 7 bases; unmatched junction bases: 10. The CDR3 consists of 15 residues. CDR3 loop: CASSQAGGAGNEQFF. The CDR3 DNA is TGTGCCAGCAGCCAAGCAGGGGGCGCAGGAAATGAGCAGTTCTTC.

The chain combines TRBV7-9 with TRBJ1-2; D gene ambiguous. In germline, CDR1 is SEHNR, CDR2 FQNEAQ (reference sequence). V was cut by 5 bases and J by 4 bases, with 11 bases left in between. The CDR3 runs to 13 residues. CDR3 bases: TGTGCCAGCAGCCTAGAGACGGCCTATGGCTACACCTTC. As protein: CASSLETAYGYTF.

The chain carries TRBV3-1 (or the pseudogene TRBV3-2) and TRBJ2-7; unclear D gene. V was trimmed by 1 base and J by 3 bases, leaving 7 bases between them. The CDR3 consists of 13 residues. CDR1 and CDR2 (germline): LGHDT, YNNKEL (reference sequence). This chain's CDR3 is CASSQGANYEQYF. CDR3 nucleotide sequence: TGTGCCAGCAGCCAAGGGGCAAACTACGAGCAGTACTTC.

The chain is built from TRBV7-9 and TRBJ2-7; a weak D match, TRBD1 (6 bases). Trimming took 1 base from V and 5 from J, leaving 12 bases between them. This CDR3 contains 14 residues. The germline V gene encodes CDR1 SEHNR and CDR2 FQNEAQ (reference sequence). The CDR3, as DNA: TGTGCCAGCAGCTTAGGGCAGGGGTGGGACGAGCAGTACTTC. This translates into CASSLGQGWDEQYF.

The chain couples TRBV5-5 to TRBJ1-2, with D uncertain. V lost 2 bases, J lost 3 bases, and 11 bases lay in between. The CDR3 runs 14 residues. Germline CDR1 and CDR2: SGHKS and YYEKEE (reference sequence). The CDR3 region has the DNA TGTGCCAGCAGCTTTTTACCCGAGGACTATGGCTACACCTTC. This translates into CASSFLPEDYGYTF.

V and J are TRBV5-1 and TRBJ2-1; possible D gene TRBD2, 5 bases. V lost 4 bases, J lost 8 bases, and 19 bases lay in between. The germline V gene has CDR1 SGHRS and CDR2 YFSETQ. The CDR3 is 15 residues long. Here the CDR3 DNA reads TGCGCCAGCAGCCCCGATCGGGGATTGTCGCATGAGCAGTTCTTC. This translates into CASSPDRGLSHEQFF.

There are a few counts of this clone. This chain joins TRBV3-1 (or the pseudogene TRBV3-2) and TRBJ1-5; 7 nucleotides line up with TRBD1. V shed 6 bases and J 7 bases; nucleotides not matched to a gene: 9. The CDR3 covers 14 residues. CDR1 is LGHDT and CDR2 is YNNKEL in the germline V gene (reference sequence). Written as DNA, the CDR3 is TGTGCCAGCAGTTTAACTTACAGGGGACAGCCCCAGCATTTT. Its protein is CASSLTYRGQPQHF.

This rearrangement joins TRBV5-1 to TRBJ2-2; a weak D match, TRBD2 (5 bases). From germline, CDR1 is SGHRS and CDR2 YFSETQ. The CDR3 is 15 amino acids. V was clipped by 0 bases and J by 1 base, with 7 bases between them. CDR3 sequence: CASSLAGGNTGELFF. The CDR3 nucleotides are TGCGCCAGCAGCTTGGCCGGAGGGAACACCGGGGAGCTGTTTTTT.

The chain combines TRBV11-1 with TRBJ1-1; 7 bases are shared with TRBD1. After removal of 4 bases from V and 4 bases from J, the junction contained 6 bases not matched to a gene. This CDR3 has 14 amino acids. Germline loops: CDR1 SGHAT, CDR2 FQDESV (reference sequence). DNA of the CDR3: TGTGCCAGCAGCTCGGAGACAGGGACCACTGAAGCTTTCTTT. Encoded protein: CASSSETGTTEAFF.

The chain employs TRBV10-3 and TRBJ2-1; the D gene is possibly TRBD1 (5 bases). This CDR3 contains 14 residues. Germline CDR1 ENHRY, CDR2 SYGVKD. Trimming pared 10 bases from V and 2 bases from J, leaving 15 bases between. The CDR3 here is CATLSDSPYNEQFF. CDR3 nucleotides: TGTGCCACACTCAGCGACAGCCCCTACAATGAGCAGTTCTTC.

V gene TRBV2 combines with J gene TRBJ2-1; 7 bases agree with TRBD2. The J segment lost 6 bases and the V segment lost 0 bases, leaving 11 bases of the junction unmatched. The CDR3 runs to 17 residues. The V gene's germline CDR1 is SNHLY and CDR2 FYNNEI. Here the CDR3 DNA reads TGTGCCAGCAGTGAAGCGCCGGGATGGGGGGAGGGCAATGAGCAGTTCTTC. Translation gives CASSEAPGWGEGNEQFF. Full variable domain (missing parts from reference TRBV2 and TRBJ2-1): EPEVTQTPSHQVTQMGQEVILRCVPISNHLYFYWYRQILGQKVEFLVSFYNNEISEKSEIFDDQFSVERPDGSNFTLKIRSTKLEDSAMYFCASSEAPGWGEGNEQFFGPGTRLTVL.

The chain uses TRBV24-1 and TRBJ2-5; D assignment may be TRBD1 or TRBD2 (5 bases each). Trimming cost V 3 bases and J 2 bases, with 12 bases left between them. The CDR3 consists of 15 residues. Per the germline V gene, CDR1 is KGHDR and CDR2 is SFDVKD. CDR3 protein: CATSDLRGQQETQYF. DNA for the CDR3: TGTGCCACCAGTGATCTACGGGGCCAACAAGAGACCCAGTACTTC.

This chain connects TRBV10-3 to TRBJ2-3; D gene uncertain. V lost 11 bases, J lost 2 bases, and 5 bases lay in between. Germline assignment: CDR1 ENHRY and CDR2 SYGVKD. The CDR3 length is 10 residues. CDR3 bases: TGTGCCGTCAACACAGATACGCAGTATTTT. Translating gives CAVNTDTQYF.

The CDR3, as DNA: TGTGCCAGCAGCCAAGACCCGACAGGGGCCCTATATGGCTACACCTTC. Translating gives CASSQDPTGALYGYTF. The chain links TRBV3-1 (or the pseudogene TRBV3-2) to TRBJ1-2, with 8 bases matching TRBD1. Germline V gene data show CDR1 as LGHDT and CDR2 as YNNKEL (reference sequence). The CDR3 runs to 16 residues. The ends lost 0 bases at V and 5 bases at J; junction bases unmatched: 8.

This clone showed up just once. The DNA for the CDR3 is TGTGCCAGCAGTGCCAGGGGCCTCCATAATGAAAAACTGTTTTTT. Amino acids: CASSARGLHNEKLFF. This sequence joins TRBV25-1 and TRBJ1-4, with TRBD1 as a possible D gene (6 bases). The ends were cut back, 4 bases at V and 4 bases at J, with 13 bases in the middle. The CDR3 runs 15 residues. Germline lookup yields CDR1 MGHDK and CDR2 SYGVNS.

V is TRBV12-3 or TRBV12-4 and J is TRBJ1-5, with D uncertain. V gave up 6 bases and J gave up 5 bases, with 8 bases separating them. CDR3 size: 12 residues. The CDR3 bases are TGTGCCAGCAGGGACGGCGATCAGCCCCAGCATTTT. Encoded protein: CASRDGDQPQHF.

The rearrangement links TRBV7-2 to TRBJ2-7; 11 positions agree with TRBD2. CDR3 length: 18 residues. J lost 6 bases, V lost 1 base, and 14 bases had no gene match. Germline V gives CDR1 SGHTA, CDR2 FQGNSA. The chain's CDR3 is CASSLGAGTSGIGLEQYF. The CDR3 region has the DNA TGTGCCAGCAGCTTAGGGGCTGGGACTAGCGGAATAGGACTCGAGCAGTACTTC.

This chain uses TRBV13 with TRBJ2-4, with D perhaps given as TRBD1 or TRBD2 (6 bases each). The length of the CDR3 is 18 residues. With 3 bases removed from V and 7 bases from J, the gap between germline ends came to 25 bases. Germline-derived CDR1 and CDR2 are PRHDT and FYEKMQ (reference sequence). CDR3 sequence: CASSLGGGPQMVENIQYF. CDR3 bases: TGTGCCAGCAGCTTGGGTGGGGGGCCCCAAATGGTAGAGAACATTCAGTACTTC.

The count of this clone is one. The rearrangement uses TRBV19 and TRBJ2-1; 7 bases are shared with TRBD2. The CDR3 sequence is 14 residues long. With V trimmed by 4 bases and J by 6 bases, 6 bases remained unmatched. The germline V gene encodes CDR1 LNHDA and CDR2 SQIVND (reference sequence). Here the CDR3 reads CASSRSGTSNEQFF. CDR3 in DNA: TGTGCCAGTAGTAGGAGCGGGACGTCCAATGAGCAGTTCTTC. The whole variable domain, remainder taken from reference TRBV19 and TRBJ2-1, is DGGITQSPKYLFRKEGQNVTLSCEQNLNHDAMYWYRQDPGQGLRLIYYSQIVNDFQKGDIAEGYSVSREKKESFPLTVTSAQKNPTAFYLCASSRSGTSNEQFFGPGTRLTVL.

As regards this clone: An end of the junction does not agree with germline; a read error may underlie this. V gene TRBV25-1 combines with J gene TRBJ2-7; tentative D call: TRBD2 (5 bases). This CDR3 has 13 residues. Germline loops: CDR1 MGHDK, CDR2 SYGVNS. The CDR3 spells CASSASSASGQSF. CDR3 DNA sequence: TGTGCCAGCAGTGCCTCCTCAGCGAGCGGTCAGAGCTTC.

This clone was observed a few times. This chain connects TRBV18 to TRBJ1-5; no reliable D call. Per the germline V gene, CDR1 is KGHSH and CDR2 is LQKENI. There are 13 residues in the CDR3. The germline V and J ends were trimmed by 5 bases and 5 bases, with 10 bases remaining between them. CDR3 nucleotides: TGTGCCAGCTCAGCTCACAGAGATCAGCCCCAGCATTTT. Its protein product is CASSAHRDQPQHF.

J is TRBJ1-3 and V is TRBV19; D is unclear. CDR1 is LNHDA, CDR2 SQIVND, per germline (reference sequence). This CDR3 is built from 15 residues. V was pared by 1 base and J by 2 bases, with 9 bases between. The CDR3 DNA follows: TGTGCCAGTAGTATAGCGGGAGGAGCTGGAAACACCATATATTTT. Translated, it gives CASSIAGGAGNTIYF. The full variable domain, in which reference TRBV19 and TRBJ1-3 provide the parts outside the CDR3, is DGGITQSPKYLFRKEGQNVTLSCEQNLNHDAMYWYRQDPGQGLRLIYYSQIVNDFQKGDIAEGYSVSREKKESFPLTVTSAQKNPTAFYLCASSIAGGAGNTIYFGEGSWLTVV.

This clone was detected a few times. The gene calls are TRBV14 and TRBJ2-1; 13 nucleotides agree with TRBD2. With V trimmed by 0 bases and J by 10 bases, 9 bases remained unmatched. The length of the CDR3 is 17 residues. Germline-derived CDR1 and CDR2 are SGHDN and FVKESK. CDR3 DNA sequence: TGTGCCAGCAGCCAAGATTGGGGACTAGCGGGAATGGGGGAGCAGTTCTTC. It encodes CASSQDWGLAGMGEQFF.

The sample holds a few counts of this clone. The rearrangement links TRBV12-3 or TRBV12-4 to TRBJ2-2; D gene uncertain. Trimming removed 5 bases at V and 4 bases at J, with 5 bases between. The CDR3 totals 12 residues. CDR3 sequence: CASSRSTGELFF. CDR3 in DNA: TGTGCCAGCAGTCGGAGCACCGGGGAGCTGTTTTTT.

The rearrangement uses TRBV6-5 and TRBJ2-2; weak D call: TRBD2 (5 bases). Germline V gene lookup returns CDR1 MNHEY and CDR2 SVGAGI. The V and J ends lost 2 bases and 6 bases respectively, with 7 bases between them. This CDR3 comprises 13 residues. The CDR3 nucleotides are TGTGCCAGCAGTTACCGGGGAGCCGGGGAGCTGTTTTTT. Protein sequence: CASSYRGAGELFF.

The chain couples TRBV2 to TRBJ1-2, with 8 bases matching TRBD1. Germline V lookup: CDR1 SNHLY, CDR2 FYNNEI. V gave up 6 bases and J gave up 4 bases; unmatched junction bases: 7. CDR3 length equals 14 residues. CDR3 sequence reads: CASSPDRESYGYTF. As DNA, the CDR3 is TGTGCCAGCAGCCCGGACAGGGAGTCCTATGGCTACACCTTC. Combining the CDR3 with reference TRBV2 and TRBJ1-2 gives the whole variable domain EPEVTQTPSHQVTQMGQEVILRCVPISNHLYFYWYRQILGQKVEFLVSFYNNEISEKSEIFDDQFSVERPDGSNFTLKIRSTKLEDSAMYFCASSPDRESYGYTFGSGTRLTVV.

V gene TRBV18 combines with J gene TRBJ1-1; D perhaps matches TRBD1 (6 bases). Trimming pared 2 bases from V and 1 base from J, leaving 11 bases between. CDR3 length: 15 amino acids. The V gene's germline CDR1 is KGHSH and CDR2 LQKENI. DNA for the CDR3: TGTGCCAGCTCACCAGAGGGGGTCCCGAACACTGAAGCTTTCTTT. This codes for CASSPEGVPNTEAFF.

V is TRBV7-8 and J is TRBJ2-7; 12 bases align to TRBD1. The CDR3 is 13 amino acids. V shed 5 bases, J shed 6 bases, and the junction held 2 bases outside the gene matches. Germline values: CDR1 SGHVS, CDR2 FQNEAQ. CDR3 DNA sequence: TGTGCCAGCAGCCGGGACAGGGGGCGCGAGCAGTACTTC. Its protein is CASSRDRGREQYF.

The chain is built from TRBV2 and TRBJ1-1; TRBD1 matches 8 bases. Germline V gene data show CDR1 as SNHLY and CDR2 as FYNNEI. Unmatched junction bases numbered 10, after V lost 6 bases and J lost 4 bases. CDR3 length equals 15 residues. CDR3 in amino acids: CASSRDPGQGTEAFF. In DNA form, the CDR3 reads TGTGCCAGCAGCCGGGATCCCGGACAGGGCACTGAAGCTTTCTTT.